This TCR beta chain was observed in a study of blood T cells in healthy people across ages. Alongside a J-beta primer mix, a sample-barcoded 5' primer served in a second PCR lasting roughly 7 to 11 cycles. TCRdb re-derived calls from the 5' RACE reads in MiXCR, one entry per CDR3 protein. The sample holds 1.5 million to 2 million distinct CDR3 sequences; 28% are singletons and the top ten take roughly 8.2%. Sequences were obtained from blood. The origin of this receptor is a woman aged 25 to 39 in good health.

CDR3 loop: CASSEWNDRTETQYF. Here the CDR3 DNA reads TGTGCCAGCAGTGAGTGGAATGACCGGACGGAGACCCAGTACTTC. The J gene is TRBJ2-5, the V gene TRBV2, with D unresolved. Trimming removed 3 bases at V and 5 bases at J, with 16 bases between. CDR1 SNHLY and CDR2 FYNNEI come from the germline V gene. This CDR3 contains 15 residues.